A selection of T cell receptor beta chains follows, all from one sample in a study of OX40 agonist ivuxolimab in advanced cancers. TCRdb's copy holds only in-frame clones and misses some; the assay was immunoSEQ multiplex PCR. Of about 59,000 clones detected, about 89% appear once; the ten largest clones hold around 0.4%. This specimen was CD4+ or CD8+ T cells sorted from blood, taken in a trial of the OX40 agonist ivuxolimab. These receptors originate from an adult with an advanced solid tumor such as melanoma, head and neck, liver or kidney cancer. The CDR3 runs from the conserved cysteine through the conserved F or W. A D gene is named only where the DNA matches it firmly. Clone size is not always given. Where it is, it says once, few, many or a class for expanded clones.

TRBV14	TRBD2	-	TRBJ2-5	TGTGCCAGCAGCCAAGAATGGGGGGGTGCAGAGACCCAGTACTTC	CASSQEWGGAETQYF
TRBV19	-	-	TRBJ1-1	TGTGCCAGTACTGGGGCGGCCCAGAACACTGAAGCTTTCTTT	CASTGAAQNTEAFF
TRBV2	-	-	TRBJ1-2	TGTGCCAGCAGTGAATCGGCCAGTCCACATGGCTACACCTTC	CASSESASPHGYTF
TRBV28	TRBD1	-	TRBJ1-2	TGTGCCAGCAGTTTACCGGACAGGGTAGTCTATGGCTACACCTTC	CASSLPDRVVYGYTF
TRBV7-2	TRBD2	-	TRBJ2-7	TGTGCCAGCAGCTTTTATGCCCTAGCGGGCTACGAGCAGTACTTC	CASSFYALAGYEQYF
TRBV20-1	-	-	TRBJ1-1	TGCAGTGCTATCCAGGAAACTGAAGCTTTCTTT	CSAIQETEAFF
TRBV2	-	few	TRBJ2-7	TGTGCCAGCAGTGAAAGGTTGGTGAGGGTCTACGAGCAGTACTTC	CASSERLVRVYEQYF
TRBV2	-	-	TRBJ2-5	TGTGCCATACGGTGGGAAGAGACCCAGTACTTC	CAIRWEETQYF
TRBV27	TRBD2	-	TRBJ2-3	TGTGCCAGTGGGGGGGATGGATTCACAGATACGCAGTATTTT	CASGGDGFTDTQYF
TRBV11-2	-	-	TRBJ2-3	TGTGCCAGCAGCTTAGATGGTTACGGCACAGATACGCAGTATTTT	CASSLDGYGTDTQYF
TRBV7-2	-	-	TRBJ1-2	TGTGCCAGCAGCCTAGGTGCGGAAGGCTACACCTTC	CASSLGAEGYTF
TRBV6-6	TRBD1	-	TRBJ2-5	TGTGCCAGCAGTTACGGACAGGGGTCGGCCCAGTACTTC	CASSYGQGSAQYF
TRBV13	TRBD1	-	TRBJ1-1	TGTGCCAGCAGCGTCAGGGGGTCGTGGGCCGGGAACACTGAAGCTTTCTTT	CASSVRGSWAGNTEAFF
TRBV16	TRBD1	few	TRBJ1-2	TGTGCCAGCAGCCCACGAGGGACAGGGGATGGCTACACCTTC	CASSPRGTGDGYTF
TRBV9	TRBD1	-	TRBJ1-5	TGTGCCAGCAGCGTAGAGGGGACAGGGGGCCAGCCCCAGCATTTT	CASSVEGTGGQPQHF
TRBV5-4	-	-	TRBJ2-3	TGTGCCAGCGCGAGGACGGGCTCCGAAAATACGCAGTATTTT	CASARTGSENTQYF